This T cell receptor (beta chain) emerged from a study of T-cell reconstitution after alpha-beta-depleted transplantation in children. The CDR3 spans 15 residues. The germline V and J ends were trimmed by 3 bases and 1 base, with 9 bases remaining between them. During its preparation, the TCRbeta library received unique molecular identifiers. TCRdb re-derived calls from the PCR reads in MiXCR, one entry per CDR3 protein. The table includes some 640,000 distinct CDR3 sequences, approximately 16% detected once. The chain uses TRBV12-3 or TRBV12-4 and TRBJ2-2; no clear D. The origin of this receptor is a human donor who donated a stem cell graft to a child with acute myeloid leukemia. Sequencing was performed on PBMCs from the stem cell graft donor, taken from the stem cell graft. Here the CDR3 DNA reads TGTGCCAGCAGTTTTGGGCCAGGGAACACCGGGGAGCTGTTTTTT. This codes for CASSFGPGNTGELFF.